A selection of T cell receptor beta chains follows, all from one sample in a study of identical twins. Each CDR3 protein gets one entry after TCRdb re-called the 5' RACE reads with MiXCR. The sample includes 690,000 or so distinct CDR3 sequences, 8.5% to 9.5% seen only once; the top ten take about 0.98%. The same specimen was also included in a second study, on yellow fever vaccine responses in identical twins.

The specimen sequenced was PBMCs. These receptor sequences come from a woman younger than 35 in good health. Each CDR3 is given with its conserved first and last residue. D genes are given only for firm matches. Where a row states a size, it is once, few, many or the class of an expanded clone; other rows omit it.

TRBD1,TRBV27,few,TRBJ1-5,TGTGCCAGCAAGACAGGGGGAGGCAATCAGCCCCAGCATTTT,CASKTGGGNQPQHF
TRBD1,TRBV7-2,many,TRBJ2-7,TGTGCCAGCAGCGCTACAGGGGGCGCCTACGAGCAGTACTTC,CASSATGGAYEQYF
.,TRBV7-8,few,TRBJ2-1,TGTGCCAGCAGCCGCGACCCGGGGGAAACCAATGAGCAGTTCTTC,CASSRDPGETNEQFF
.,TRBV4-1,few,TRBJ1-2,TGCGCCAGCAGCCAAGGGAGCACAGGGTACGATGGCTACACCTTC,CASSQGSTGYDGYTF
.,TRBV7-9,many,TRBJ2-3,TGTGCCAGCAGCTTCCGGACAGACACAGATACGCAGTATTTT,CASSFRTDTDTQYF
.,TRBV12-3/TRBV12-4,many,TRBJ2-5,TGTGCCAGCAGTTTAGGGCCAGACCAAGAGACCCAGTACTTC,CASSLGPDQETQYF
.,TRBV25-1,few,TRBJ2-3,TGTGCCAGCAGGGACAGCCATCATACGCAGTATTTT,CASRDSHHTQYF
TRBD2,TRBV20-1,few,TRBJ2-3,TGCAGTGCTCTTAGCGGGGGGCAGGGAGATACGCAGTATTTT,CSALSGGQGDTQYF
TRBD1,TRBV7-8,.,TRBJ2-5,TGTGCCAGCAGCTCCTCGACAGGGAACACCCAGTACTTC,CASSSSTGNTQYF
.,TRBV15,.,TRBJ2-2,TGTGCCACCAGCAGAGATCTAGTTGGCGGGGAGCTGTTTTTT,CATSRDLVGGELFF
.,TRBV7-8,few,TRBJ1-2,TGTGCCAGCAGCTTAGCGAGTTTGGGCCCTAAAGAACAGGGCTACACCTTC,CASSLASLGPKEQGYTF
.,TRBV29-1,many,TRBJ2-5,TGCAGCGTTGAAGATCGGTGGGCTAGCAAGGGGACCCAGTACTTC,CSVEDRWASKGTQYF
.,TRBV12-3/TRBV12-4,many,TRBJ2-7,TGTGCCAGCAGTCCACCCTCGAGTACCGAGCAGTACTTC,CASSPPSSTEQYF
.,TRBV5-1,many,TRBJ2-7,TGTGCCAGCAGTTTAGGCCTGGAGCAGTACTTC,CASSLGLEQYF
.,TRBV4-2,few,TRBJ1-1,TGTGCCAGCAGCCAAGCGATGGCGTGGGAAGCTTTCTTT,CASSQAMAWEAFF
.,TRBV20-1,few,TRBJ2-1,TGCAGTGCTAACCCTCCGGGACCCTCCTACAATGAGCAGTTCTTC,CSANPPGPSYNEQFF
.,TRBV28,few,TRBJ2-7,TGTGCCAGCAGGACGCTCGAGCAGCTAAGCTCCTACGAGCAGTACTTC,CASRTLEQLSSYEQYF
.,TRBV25-1,many,TRBJ2-7,TGTGCCAGCAGTGAAGCGGGAACCGAGCAGTACTTC,CASSEAGTEQYF
TRBD1,TRBV20-1,many,TRBJ1-5,TGCAGTGCTGACAGGGGCCTGGGCAATCAGCCCCAGCATTTT,CSADRGLGNQPQHF
.,TRBV11-1,many,TRBJ2-6,TGTGCCAGCAGCCCACGCTGGCAGCTAAACTCTGGGGCCAACGTCCTGACTTTC,CASSPRWQLNSGANVLTF
TRBD2,TRBV10-3,.,TRBJ2-3,TGTGCCGCGCGGGAGGCCGGTACAGATACGCAGTATTTT,CAAREAGTDTQYF
TRBD2,TRBV6-5,.,TRBJ2-3,TGTGCCAGCAGTTCCGGCATCCGTACGGGCGGGAGGAATACGCAGTATTTT,CASSSGIRTGGRNTQYF
.,TRBV25-1,many,TRBJ2-3,TGTGCCAGCGAGGGAGATACGCAGTATTTT,CASEGDTQYF
.,TRBV11-2,.,TRBJ2-3,TGTGCCAGCAGCTTTTTTGAGAGCAGAGTCACAGATACGCAGTATTTT,CASSFFESRVTDTQYF
.,TRBV2,few,TRBJ1-2,TGTGCCACCCCCATGGGTTTTTCAGGTGGCTACACCTTC,CATPMGFSGGYTF
TRBD1,TRBV29-1,few,TRBJ2-1,TGCAGCGTTGGAGGGGGCGATGAGCAGTTCTTC,CSVGGGDEQFF
TRBD1,TRBV5-6,.,TRBJ1-1,TGTGCCAGCAGCTCACGGACAGGGGGTCGGAACACTGAAGCTTTCTTT,CASSSRTGGRNTEAFF
.,TRBV10-3,few,TRBJ1-1,TGTGCCATCAGTGACCTAACCCCGGGAGCCACTGAAGCTTTCTTT,CAISDLTPGATEAFF
.,TRBV4-3,many,TRBJ1-1,TGCGCCAGCAGCCATGAAGGGGCGAACACTGAAGCTTTCTTT,CASSHEGANTEAFF
.,TRBV25-1,many,TRBJ1-4,TGTGCCAGCAGCGCACCGACAGGCCGTAATGAAAAACTGTTTTTT,CASSAPTGRNEKLFF
TRBD1,TRBV27,.,TRBJ2-7,TGTGCCAGCAGTTTAACGGGACAGGGGGCTAACGAGCAGTACTTC,CASSLTGQGANEQYF
.,TRBV29-1,.,TRBJ2-7,TGCAGCGTTACCCGCTTGACCGAGCAGTACTTC,CSVTRLTEQYF
.,TRBV12-3/TRBV12-4,many,TRBJ1-1,TGTGCCAGCAATAAACCAGCGAACACTGAAGCTTTCTTT,CASNKPANTEAFF
.,TRBV4-2,many,TRBJ1-5,TGTGCCAGCAGCCAGGGAGGGACTAGCAATCAGCCCCAGCATTTT,CASSQGGTSNQPQHF
.,TRBV2,many,TRBJ2-7,TGTGCCAGCAGCCCCATAGGGTTCCCTTCCTACGAGCAGTACTTC,CASSPIGFPSYEQYF
.,TRBV4-3,.,TRBJ2-7,TGCGCCAGCAGCCTAACCGGACAGAGCCACTACGAGCAGTACTTC,CASSLTGQSHYEQYF
.,TRBV29-1,.,TRBJ2-1,TGCAGCGTTGAACAGTTTCGGGGACGGGGAAATGAGCAGTTCTTC,CSVEQFRGRGNEQFF